The clone carrying this T cell receptor beta chain was detected many times. Its target is unknown. Germline loops: CDR1 DFQATT, CDR2 SNEGSKA (reference sequence). CDR3 size: 13 residues. Trimming stripped 2 bases from V and 7 bases from J, with 12 bases between. This sample was taken from a study of T cells after yellow fever vaccination. Whole-study context: Some fractions had low cell numbers, and these were prepared with SMART-Seq v4 Ultra Low Input.

Findings of the study overall: Though weaker, the secondary response peaked faster, on day 5 versus 15. In FACS-sorted repertoires, abundant clonotypes from the bulk population could appear as contaminants. Most clones from primary vaccination were detected again post-booster (approximately 97% CD4, about 88% CD8).

TCRdb passed the 5' RACE reads through MiXCR, listing each CDR3 protein once. The sample shows about 260,000 distinct CDR3 sequences, approximately 13% of them seen only once. V and J are TRBV20-1 and TRBJ1-5; possibly TRBD1 for D (5 bases). The origin of this receptor is a man between 25 and 39 years old who received the YFV17D yellow fever vaccine. The source material was CD4+ T cells sorted from PBMCs, sampled 45 days after the yellow fever booster vaccination. The CDR3: CSARLGLLQPQHF. For the CDR3, the DNA is TGCAGTGCTAGATTGGGGCTTCTCCAGCCCCAGCATTTT.